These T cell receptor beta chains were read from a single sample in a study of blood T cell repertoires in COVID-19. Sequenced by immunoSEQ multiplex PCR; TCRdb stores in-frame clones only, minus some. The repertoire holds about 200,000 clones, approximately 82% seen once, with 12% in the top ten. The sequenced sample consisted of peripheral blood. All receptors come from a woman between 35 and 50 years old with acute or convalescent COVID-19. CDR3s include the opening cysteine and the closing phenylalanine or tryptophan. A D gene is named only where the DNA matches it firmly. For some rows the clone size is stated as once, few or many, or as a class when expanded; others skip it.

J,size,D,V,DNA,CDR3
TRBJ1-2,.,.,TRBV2,TGTGCCAGCCTAAGAGGTCTTGACAGTCGCTACACCTTC,CASLRGLDSRYTF
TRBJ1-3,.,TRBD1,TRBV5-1,TGCGCCAGCAGCTCTACAGGGGGAGGAAACACCATATATTTT,CASSSTGGGNTIYF
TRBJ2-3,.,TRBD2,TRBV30,TGTGCCTGGAGTGGAACGGGAGGGCCGCGGGACACAGATACGCAGTATTTT,CAWSGTGGPRDTDTQYF
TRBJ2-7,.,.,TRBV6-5,TGTGCCAGCAGTTCTGTGGGGGAGGACGAGCAGTACTTC,CASSSVGEDEQYF
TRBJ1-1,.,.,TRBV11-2,TGTGCCAGCAGCCCTCAGGGGATTGCTGAAGCTTTCTTT,CASSPQGIAEAFF
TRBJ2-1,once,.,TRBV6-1,TGTGCCAGCAGTGAAGGCGGAGGTTCCTACAATGAGCAGTTCTTC,CASSEGGGSYNEQFF
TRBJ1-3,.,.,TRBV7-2,TGTGCCAGCAGCAAAGGTGGGGGCACTAGCTCTGGAAACACCATATATTTT,CASSKGGGTSSGNTIYF
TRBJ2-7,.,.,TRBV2,TGTGCCAGCGTTCAGGGGTGGTCCTACGAGCAGTACTTC,CASVQGWSYEQYF
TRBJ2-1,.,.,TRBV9,TGTGCCAGCAGCGTGGAACCTCAGAGGAATGAGCAGTTCTTC,CASSVEPQRNEQFF
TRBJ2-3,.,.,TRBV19,TGTGCCAGTAGTAGCGGAAGCACAGATACGCAGTATTTT,CASSSGSTDTQYF
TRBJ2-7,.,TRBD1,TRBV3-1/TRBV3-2,TGTGCCAGCAGCCGCCTAGGAACAGGGGGCTTCTACGAGCAGTACTTC,CASSRLGTGGFYEQYF
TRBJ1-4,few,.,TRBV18,TGTGCCAGCTCACCCGGGCAGGGAGGTGAAAAACTGTTTTTT,CASSPGQGGEKLFF
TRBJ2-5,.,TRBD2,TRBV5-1,TGCGCCAGCAGCTTGGTAGTGTTAGCGGGAGGAAAAGAGACCCAGTACTTC,CASSLVVLAGGKETQYF
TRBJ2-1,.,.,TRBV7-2,TGTGCCAGCAGCCCTCGCAGGGGGGATGAGCAGTTCTTC,CASSPRRGDEQFF
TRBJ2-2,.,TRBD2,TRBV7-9,TGTGCCAGCAGAACTAGCGGGACTACCGGGGAGCTGTTTTTT,CASRTSGTTGELFF